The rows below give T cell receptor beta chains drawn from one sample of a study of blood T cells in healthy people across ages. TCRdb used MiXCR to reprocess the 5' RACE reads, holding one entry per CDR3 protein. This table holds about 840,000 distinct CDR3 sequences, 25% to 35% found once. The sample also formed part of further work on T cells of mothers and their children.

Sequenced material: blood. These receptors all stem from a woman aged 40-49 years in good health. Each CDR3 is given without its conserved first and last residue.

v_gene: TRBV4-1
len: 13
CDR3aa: ASSTSTGYNEKLF

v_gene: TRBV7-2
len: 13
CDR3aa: ASSPTKDINYGYT

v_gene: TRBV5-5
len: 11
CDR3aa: ASSFQTYYEQY

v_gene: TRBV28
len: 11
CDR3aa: ASSLAGTETQY

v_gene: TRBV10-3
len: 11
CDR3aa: AISRTGGNEQY

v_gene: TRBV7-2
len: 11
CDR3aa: ASSSFSNQPQH

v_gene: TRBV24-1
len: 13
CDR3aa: ATSARDRDITEAF

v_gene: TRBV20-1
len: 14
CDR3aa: SARHLGRTLNTEAF

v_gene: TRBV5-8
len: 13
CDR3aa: ASSSYFPENYGYT

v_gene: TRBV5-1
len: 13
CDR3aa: ASSWFITSTDTQY

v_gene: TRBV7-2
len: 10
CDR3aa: VSLDSLQPQH

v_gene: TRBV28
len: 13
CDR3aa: ASKEPILTNQPQH

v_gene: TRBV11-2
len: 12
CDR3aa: ASTRWQLDNEQF

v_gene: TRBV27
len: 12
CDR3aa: ASSPRARPSGYT

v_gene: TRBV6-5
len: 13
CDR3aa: ASSSVEHYVPEQY

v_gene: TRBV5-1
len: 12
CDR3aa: ASSLTGTGQPQH

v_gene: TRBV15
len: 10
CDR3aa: ATSSLGTPQY

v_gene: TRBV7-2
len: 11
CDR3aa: ASLEGAAYEQY